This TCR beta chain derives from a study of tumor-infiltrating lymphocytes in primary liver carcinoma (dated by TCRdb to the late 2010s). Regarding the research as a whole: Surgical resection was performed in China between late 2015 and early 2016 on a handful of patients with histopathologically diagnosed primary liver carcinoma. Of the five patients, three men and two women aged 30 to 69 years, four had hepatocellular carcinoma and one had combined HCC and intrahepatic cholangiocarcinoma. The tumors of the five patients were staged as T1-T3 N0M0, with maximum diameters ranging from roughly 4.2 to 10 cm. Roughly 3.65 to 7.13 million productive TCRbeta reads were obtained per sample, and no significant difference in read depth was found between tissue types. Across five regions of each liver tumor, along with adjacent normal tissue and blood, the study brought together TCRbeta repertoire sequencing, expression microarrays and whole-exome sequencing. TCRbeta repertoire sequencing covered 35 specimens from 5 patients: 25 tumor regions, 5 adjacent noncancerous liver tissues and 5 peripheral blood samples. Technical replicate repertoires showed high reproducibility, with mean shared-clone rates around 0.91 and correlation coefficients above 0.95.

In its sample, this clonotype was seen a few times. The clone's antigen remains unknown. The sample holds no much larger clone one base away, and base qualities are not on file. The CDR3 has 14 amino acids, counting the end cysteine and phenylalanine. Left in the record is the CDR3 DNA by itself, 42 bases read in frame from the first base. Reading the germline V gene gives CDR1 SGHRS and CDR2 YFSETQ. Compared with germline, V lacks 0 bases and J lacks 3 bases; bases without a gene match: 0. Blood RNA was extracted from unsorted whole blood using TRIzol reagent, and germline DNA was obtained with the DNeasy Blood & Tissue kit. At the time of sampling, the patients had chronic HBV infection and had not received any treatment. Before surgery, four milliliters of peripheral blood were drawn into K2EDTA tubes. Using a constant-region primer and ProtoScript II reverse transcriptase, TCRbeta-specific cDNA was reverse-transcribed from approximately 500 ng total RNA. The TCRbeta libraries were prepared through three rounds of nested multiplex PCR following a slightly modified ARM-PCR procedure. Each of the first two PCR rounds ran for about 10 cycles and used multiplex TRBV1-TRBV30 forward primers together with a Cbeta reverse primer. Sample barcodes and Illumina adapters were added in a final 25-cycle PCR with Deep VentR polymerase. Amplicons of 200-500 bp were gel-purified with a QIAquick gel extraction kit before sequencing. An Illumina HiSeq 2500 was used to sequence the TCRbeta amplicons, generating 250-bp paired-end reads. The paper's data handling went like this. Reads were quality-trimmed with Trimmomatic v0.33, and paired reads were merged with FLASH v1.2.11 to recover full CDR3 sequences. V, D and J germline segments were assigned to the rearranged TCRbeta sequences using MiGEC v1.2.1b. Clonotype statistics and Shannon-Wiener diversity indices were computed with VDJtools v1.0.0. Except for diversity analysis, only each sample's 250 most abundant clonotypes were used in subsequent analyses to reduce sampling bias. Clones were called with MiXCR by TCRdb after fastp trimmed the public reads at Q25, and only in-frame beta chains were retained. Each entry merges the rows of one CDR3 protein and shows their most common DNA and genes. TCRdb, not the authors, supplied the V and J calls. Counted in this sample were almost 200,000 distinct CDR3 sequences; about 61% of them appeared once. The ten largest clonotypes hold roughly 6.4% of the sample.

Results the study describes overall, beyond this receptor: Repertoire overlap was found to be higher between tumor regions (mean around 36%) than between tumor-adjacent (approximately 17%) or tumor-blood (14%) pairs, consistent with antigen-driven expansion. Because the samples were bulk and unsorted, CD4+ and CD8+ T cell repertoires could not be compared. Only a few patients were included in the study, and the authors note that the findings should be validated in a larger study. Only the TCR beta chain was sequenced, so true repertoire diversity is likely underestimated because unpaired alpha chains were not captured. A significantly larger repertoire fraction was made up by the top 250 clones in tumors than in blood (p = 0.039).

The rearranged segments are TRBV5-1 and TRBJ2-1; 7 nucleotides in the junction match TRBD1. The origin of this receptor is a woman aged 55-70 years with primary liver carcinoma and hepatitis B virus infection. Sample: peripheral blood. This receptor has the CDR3 CASSLGDSYNEQFF. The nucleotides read TGCGCCAGCAGCTTGGGGGACAGCTACAATGAGCAGTTCTTC. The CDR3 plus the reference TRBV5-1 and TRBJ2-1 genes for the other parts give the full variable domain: KAGVTQTPRYLIKTRGQQVTLSCSPISGHRSVSWYQQTPGQGLQFLFEYFSETQRNKGNFPGRFSGRQFSNSRSEMNVSTLELGDSALYLCASSLGDSYNEQFFGPGTRLTVL.